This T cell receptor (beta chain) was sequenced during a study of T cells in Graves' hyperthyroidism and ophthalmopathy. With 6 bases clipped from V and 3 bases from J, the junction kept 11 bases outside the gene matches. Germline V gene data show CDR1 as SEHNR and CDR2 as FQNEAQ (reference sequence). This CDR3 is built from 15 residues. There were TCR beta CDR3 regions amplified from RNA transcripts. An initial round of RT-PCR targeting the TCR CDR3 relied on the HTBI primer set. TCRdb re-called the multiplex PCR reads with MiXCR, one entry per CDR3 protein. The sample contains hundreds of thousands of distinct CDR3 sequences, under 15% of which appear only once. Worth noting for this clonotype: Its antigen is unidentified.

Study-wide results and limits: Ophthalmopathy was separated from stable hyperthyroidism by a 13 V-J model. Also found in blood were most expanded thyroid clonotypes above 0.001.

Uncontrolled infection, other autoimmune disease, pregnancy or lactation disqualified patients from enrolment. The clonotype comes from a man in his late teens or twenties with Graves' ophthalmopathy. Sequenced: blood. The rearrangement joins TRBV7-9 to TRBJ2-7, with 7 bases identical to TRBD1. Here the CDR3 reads CASREKTGTHYEQYF. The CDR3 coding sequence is TGTGCCAGCAGGGAAAAGACAGGGACCCACTACGAGCAGTACTTC. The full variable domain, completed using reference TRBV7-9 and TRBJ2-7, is DTGVSQNPRHKITKRGQNVTFRCDPISEHNRLYWYRQTLGQGPEFLTYFQNEAQLEKSRLLSDRFSAERPKGSFSTLEIQRTEQGDSAMYLCASREKTGTHYEQYFGPGTRLTVT.